A single sample gave rise to the 20 T cell receptor beta chains below, sequenced in a study of blood T cell repertoires in COVID-19. Using immunoSEQ multiplex PCR, the repertoire was profiled, and TCRdb retains in-frame clones only, with some absent. The sample lists 450,000 or so clones; around nine tenths were seen once. The sample taken for sequencing was peripheral blood. These receptors were taken from a woman aged 40 to 50 with COVID-19, enrolled during active disease.

This chain links TRBV6-2 or TRBV6-3 with TRBJ2-7; 8 nucleotides align to TRBD1. The CDR3 length is 17 residues. V lost 7 bases to trimming and J lost 1 base; unmatched junction nucleotides: 15. The germline V gene has CDR1 MNHEY and CDR2 SVGEGT. CDR3 amino acids: CASTPGQGRTGSYEQYF. The CDR3 DNA reads as TGTGCCAGCACCCCCGGACAGGGCCGTACGGGGTCCTACGAGCAGTACTTC.

The chain combines TRBV6-5 with TRBJ1-2, with TRBD1 identical over 8 bases. The V gene's germline CDR1 is MNHEY and CDR2 SVGAGI. The CDR3 has 15 residues. V dropped 6 bases and J dropped 2; count of bases not matched to a gene: 8. As DNA, the CDR3 is TGTGCCAGCAGCTTGACAGGGGTCGGAAACTATGGCTACACCTTC. The encoded protein is CASSLTGVGNYGYTF.

This CDR3 reads CASSRRGVNSPLHF. The CDR3, as DNA: TGTGCCAGCAGCCGGCGGGGTGTGAATTCACCCCTCCACTTT. The rearrangement joins TRBV3-1 (or the pseudogene TRBV3-2) to TRBJ1-6; D unresolved. Germline CDR1 is LGHDT and CDR2 is YNNKEL (reference sequence). This CDR3 has 14 amino acids. With 4 bases removed from V and 7 bases from J, the gap between germline ends came to 11 bases.

V gene TRBV6-5 combines with J gene TRBJ1-5; D is unclear. The CDR3 covers 15 residues. Germline loops: CDR1 MNHEY, CDR2 SVGAGI. Trimming pared 0 bases from V and 7 bases from J, leaving 13 bases between. CDR3 sequence (DNA): TGTGCCAGCAGTTACTCGGCCAGGTCATGGCAGCCCCAGCATTTT. Translated: CASSYSARSWQPQHF.

The J gene is TRBJ1-2, the V gene TRBV2; 7 bases align to TRBD1. The V and J ends lost 7 bases and 4 bases, in that order; junction bases with no gene match: 12. CDR1 SNHLY and CDR2 FYNNEI come from the germline V gene. The CDR3 loop spans 15 amino acids. The CDR3 loop is CASTPMGQRSYGYTF. The CDR3 nucleotides are TGTGCCAGCACACCTATGGGACAGAGGAGCTATGGCTACACCTTC.

V and J are TRBV10-3 and TRBJ1-1; TRBD1 matches at 7 bases. Trimming at V came to 4 bases and at J to 10 bases, leaving 9 bases not matched to a gene. The CDR3 runs 13 residues. CDR1 ENHRY and CDR2 SYGVKD come from the germline V gene. Written as DNA, the CDR3 is TGTGCCATCAGTGGAGGGGGCGATGGGGGAGCTTTCTTT. Protein product: CAISGGGDGGAFF.

The chain joins TRBV11-3 to TRBJ2-5; a possible D gene is TRBD2 (7 bases). Germline V gene lookup returns CDR1 SGHNT and CDR2 YENEEA. Trimming removed 4 bases at V and 1 base at J, with 10 bases between. This CDR3 spans 14 amino acids. The DNA of the CDR3 is TGTGCCAGCAGCTCGGGGGGCGGCCAAGAGACCCAGTACTTC. This encodes CASSSGGGQETQYF.

The CDR3 bases are TGTGCCACCAGTGAATCCGGACAGGGAAAAGCTTTCTTT. This gives the protein CATSESGQGKAFF. This chain joins TRBV24-1 and TRBJ1-1; 8 bases fit TRBD1. The CDR3 length is 13 residues. Germline CDR1 KGHDR, CDR2 SFDVKD. V shed 4 bases, J shed 9 bases, and the junction held 6 bases outside the gene matches.

This clone was seen a handful of times. The conserved closing phenylalanine or tryptophan is absent in this CDR3, likely reflecting a read error. The DNA is omitted, as the CDR3 cannot be located on it reliably, and the CDR3 follows TCRdb's listing. The chain has TRBV6-5 and TRBJ2-7; the table names TRBD2, a call not compared with the DNA. Germline loops: CDR1 MNHEY, CDR2 SVGAGI. The length of the CDR3 is 11 amino acids, counting both ends. CDR3 in amino acids: CASSYEGVKSL.

This clone was found once. V is TRBV12-3 or TRBV12-4 and J is TRBJ1-1; TRBD1 agrees at 8 bases. There are 13 residues in the CDR3. V was pared by 6 bases and J by 3 bases, with 3 bases of the junction left unmatched. CDR3 in DNA: TGTGCCAGCAGCCGGACAGGGTACACTGAAGCTTTCTTT. Translating gives CASSRTGYTEAFF.

V usage is TRBV2 and J usage is TRBJ2-7; D is unresolved. Germline V gene lookup returns CDR1 SNHLY and CDR2 FYNNEI. The ends were cut back, 5 bases at V and 5 bases at J, with 16 bases in the middle. This CDR3 comprises 14 residues. Written as DNA, the CDR3 is TGTGCCAGCAGTCGTGAGTCCGGCGCGGACGAGCAGTACTTC. Translated: CASSRESGADEQYF. Based on the CDR3 plus reference TRBV2 and TRBJ2-7, the full variable domain is EPEVTQTPSHQVTQMGQEVILRCVPISNHLYFYWYRQILGQKVEFLVSFYNNEISEKSEIFDDQFSVERPDGSNFTLKIRSTKLEDSAMYFCASSRESGADEQYFGPGTRLTVT.

In its sample, this clone was seen a few times. This chain joins TRBV2 and TRBJ1-4; D gene unclear. This CDR3 has 15 residues. Trimming pared 4 bases from V and 3 bases from J, leaving 12 bases between. The V gene's germline CDR1 is SNHLY and CDR2 FYNNEI. The CDR3 coding sequence is TGTGCCAGCAGTGGTTGGGTTGCGGCTAATGAAAAACTGTTTTTT. Translating gives CASSGWVAANEKLFF.

This sequence joins TRBV30 and TRBJ2-5; 10 bases are a match to TRBD2. Germline trimming cut 5 bases from V and 3 bases from J; bases unmatched to any gene: 6. The V gene's germline CDR1 is GTSNPN and CDR2 SVGIG (reference sequence). The CDR3 extends over 14 amino acids. The CDR3 protein is CAWGLGLAEETQYF. The CDR3 DNA is TGTGCCTGGGGTTTAGGACTAGCGGAAGAGACCCAGTACTTC. Drawing the rest from reference TRBV30 and TRBJ2-5, the complete variable domain is SQTIHQWPATLVQPVGSPLSLECTVEGTSNPNLYWYRQAAGRGLQLLFYSVGIGQISSEVPQNLSASRPQDRQFILSSKKLLLSDSGFYLCAWGLGLAEETQYFGPGTRLLVL.

The J gene is TRBJ1-5, the V gene TRBV19, with D possibly being TRBD1 (6 bases). This CDR3 is 15 amino acids long. Trimming stripped 6 bases from V and 2 bases from J, with 14 bases between. CDR1 and CDR2 (germline): LNHDA, SQIVND (reference sequence). The CDR3 bases are TGTGCCAGTAGGAGGTCGGCAGGGGGCAATCAGCCCCAGCATTTT. Protein product: CASRRSAGGNQPQHF.

The rearrangement uses TRBV6-5 and TRBJ1-6, with TRBD1 matching 7 bases. J lost 4 bases, V lost 5 bases, and 5 bases had no gene match. This CDR3 spans 15 amino acids. The germline CDR1 and CDR2 sequences are MNHEY and SVGAGI. The CDR3 region is CASSPGTAYNSPLHF. The DNA of the CDR3 is TGTGCCAGCAGTCCTGGGACAGCGTATAATTCACCCCTCCACTTT.

The J gene is TRBJ1-2, the V gene TRBV27, with D tentatively TRBD1 (6 bases). This CDR3 comprises 16 residues. The V and J ends lost 6 bases and 4 bases respectively, with 21 bases between them. The germline CDR1 and CDR2 sequences are MNHEY and SMNVEV (reference sequence). CDR3 nucleotides: TGTGCCAGCAGCACCCTACGGACAGATGGATTCTATGGCTACACCTTC. This sequence encodes CASSTLRTDGFYGYTF.

This clone was seen more than once but under ten times. V gene TRBV10-3 combines with J gene TRBJ2-7; D might be TRBD1 (6 bases). The V end lost 3 bases, the J end lost 7 bases, and 22 bases lay between the germline ends. The CDR3 sequence is 16 residues long. Germline V CDR1 and CDR2: ENHRY, SYGVKD. The DNA for the CDR3 is TGTGCCATCAGTGACCTTACAGGGCGACGCGTCCGGGAGCAGTACTTC. It yields the protein CAISDLTGRRVREQYF.

The chain recombines TRBV9 with TRBJ2-1; 7 bases are a match to TRBD2. With V trimmed by 4 bases and J by 1 base, 5 bases remained unmatched. CDR3 length equals 15 residues. Germline V lookup: CDR1 SGDLS, CDR2 YYNGEE. The CDR3: CASSLLAISYNEQFF. CDR3 in DNA: TGTGCCAGCAGCCTACTAGCGATATCCTACAATGAGCAGTTCTTC.

This sequence joins TRBV7-8 and TRBJ1-6; D is undetermined. Trimming took off 3 bases at V and 5 bases at J, with 17 bases between the two ends. The CDR3 consists of 17 residues. Germline lookup yields CDR1 SGHVS and CDR2 FQNEAQ. This CDR3 is CASSFLRGRSDNSPLHF. As DNA, the CDR3 is TGTGCCAGCAGCTTCCTAAGAGGAAGATCCGATAATTCACCCCTCCACTTT.

This clone showed up just once. V is TRBV4-3 and J is TRBJ1-4; D ambiguous. V lost 1 base to trimming and J lost 7 bases, with 13 bases between them. Germline V gene data show CDR1 as LGHNA and CDR2 as YSLEER. CDR3 length: 15 amino acids. The DNA of the CDR3 is TGCGCCAGCAGCCAAGCGATATCGGGTGGTGAAAAACTGTTTTTT. Translated, it gives CASSQAISGGEKLFF.